This T cell receptor beta chain was observed in a study of graft-versus-host responses after intestinal transplantation. The CDR3 length is 15 residues. From germline, CDR1 is SEHNR and CDR2 FQNEAQ (reference sequence). V shed 5 bases, J shed 5 bases, and the junction held 8 bases outside the gene matches. Only in-frame clones appear in the TCRdb table, and some are missing; sequencing was by immunoSEQ multiplex PCR. The repertoire has around 87,000 clones, approximately 90% of them found once; the top ten carry approximately 0.4%. As regards this clone: Its specificity is unknown.

Notes on the study in general: Peak levels of circulating GvH clones tracked with early post-transplant HvG declines. Elevated graft-versus-host to host-versus-graft clonal ratios in allografts were recorded for patients with graft-donor T cell macrochimerism.

The chain carries TRBV7-9 and TRBJ1-4, with 7 bases identical to TRBD1. The input for sequencing was unstimulated CD8+ T cells sorted from spleen or lymph node cells, taken before transplant. The origin of this receptor is a human donor who was the organ donor for an intestinal transplant. Written as DNA, the CDR3 is TGTGCCAGCAGCACCACACAGGGGTACAATGAAAAACTGTTTTTT. This gives the protein CASSTTQGYNEKLFF. Complete variable domain (other parts from reference TRBV7-9 and TRBJ1-4): DTGVSQNPRHKITKRGQNVTFRCDPISEHNRLYWYRQTLGQGPEFLTYFQNEAQLEKSRLLSDRFSAERPKGSFSTLEIQRTEQGDSAMYLCASSTTQGYNEKLFFGSGTQLSVL.